The 4 T cell receptor beta chains listed next were all sequenced from one sample in a study of blood T cell repertoires in COVID-19. Profiled with immunoSEQ multiplex PCR; TCRdb holds only in-frame clones, not every one. The repertoire has hundreds of thousands of clones, 88% of them found once; the top ten carry 2.5% to 3%. Sequencing was done on a sample of PBMCs or T cells enriched from blood (not recorded which). These receptor sequences come from a woman aged 45-65 years who had recovered from COVID-19.

The V call is TRBV20-1, the J call TRBJ2-7; no definite D call. The CDR3 has 13 residues. The germline CDR1 and CDR2 sequences are DFQATT and SNEGSKA (reference sequence). Trimming stripped 3 bases from V and 2 bases from J, with 11 bases between. Written as DNA, the CDR3 is TGCAGTGCTAGTATGGGCTATACCTACGAGCAGTACTTC. Its protein product is CSASMGYTYEQYF.

This clone has more than one count but fewer than ten. The rearrangement uses TRBV27 and TRBJ1-1, with 7 bases aligning to TRBD1. V lost 3 bases, J lost 1 base, and 5 bases stayed unmatched. Germline values: CDR1 MNHEY, CDR2 SMNVEV (reference sequence). The CDR3 loop spans 15 amino acids. The CDR3 DNA reads as TGTGCCAGCAGTTTGATAGGGGGCGCGAACACTGAAGCTTTCTTT. It codes for CASSLIGGANTEAFF.

This chain uses TRBV18 with TRBJ1-2, with TRBD1 matching 10 bases. The length of the CDR3 is 15 residues. CDR1 is KGHSH and CDR2 is LQKENI in the germline V gene. V dropped 0 bases and J dropped 4; count of bases not matched to a gene: 2. This CDR3 reads CASSPPTGGGYGYTF. The CDR3 DNA reads as TGTGCCAGCTCACCACCGACAGGGGGCGGCTATGGCTACACCTTC.

This clone was seen a few times. The chain has TRBV27 and TRBJ1-6, with 7 bases aligning to TRBD1. The length of the CDR3 is 14 residues. Trimming at V came to 7 bases and at J to 9 bases, leaving 9 bases not matched to a gene. Per germline, CDR1 MNHEY and CDR2 SMNVEV (reference sequence). CDR3: CASTLDRAGSPLHF. As DNA, the CDR3 is TGTGCCAGCACCTTAGACAGGGCCGGTTCACCCCTCCACTTT.